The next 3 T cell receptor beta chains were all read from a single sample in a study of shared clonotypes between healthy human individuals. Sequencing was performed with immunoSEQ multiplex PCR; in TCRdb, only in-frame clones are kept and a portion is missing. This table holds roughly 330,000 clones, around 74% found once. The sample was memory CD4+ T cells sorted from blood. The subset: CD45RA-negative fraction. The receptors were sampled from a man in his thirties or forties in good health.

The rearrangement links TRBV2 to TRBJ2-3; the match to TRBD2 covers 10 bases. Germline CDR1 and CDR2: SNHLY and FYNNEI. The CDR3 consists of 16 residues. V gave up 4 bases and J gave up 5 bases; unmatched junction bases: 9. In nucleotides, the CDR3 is TGTGCCAGCAGTGGTGGTAGCGGGAGGCGGGGAGATACGCAGTATTTT. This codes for CASSGGSGRRGDTQYF.

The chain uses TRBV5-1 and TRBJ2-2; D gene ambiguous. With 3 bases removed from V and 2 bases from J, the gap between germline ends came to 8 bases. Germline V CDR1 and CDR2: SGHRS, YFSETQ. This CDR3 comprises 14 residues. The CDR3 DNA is TGCGCCAGCAGCTCCATGGCTAACACCGGGGAGCTGTTTTTT. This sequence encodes CASSSMANTGELFF.

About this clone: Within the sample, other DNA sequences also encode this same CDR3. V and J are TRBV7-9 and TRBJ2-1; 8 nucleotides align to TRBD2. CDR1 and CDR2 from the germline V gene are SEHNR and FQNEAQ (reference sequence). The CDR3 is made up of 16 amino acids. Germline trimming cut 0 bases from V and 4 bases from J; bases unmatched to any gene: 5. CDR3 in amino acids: CASSLALAGTYNEQFF. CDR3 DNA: TGTGCCAGCAGCTTAGCGCTAGCGGGTACTTACAATGAGCAGTTCTTC.